This T cell receptor (beta chain) came from a study of molecular identifiers for immune sequencing clone quantification (dated by TCRdb to 2017 to 2018). As for the study more broadly: For a replicate experiment, RNA from around 20,000 or 100,000 naive CD8 T cells was divided into five aliquots, of which four were sequenced. This methods study benchmarked molecular-identifier clustering-based TCR repertoire sequencing (MIDCIRS) and TCR RNA copy counting, using CD8 T cells to do so.

The method was PCR. This sample was sequenced with an Illumina HiSeq 4000. Preparation of bulk TCR libraries followed a previously described approach, with the TCR primers listed in Table S5. Purification of total RNA was performed with the Qiagen AllPrep DNA/RNA kit. Before analysis, reads from multiple sequencing runs of the same library were pooled. The study's own analysis went as follows. Only reads with exact TCR constant sequence were kept, trimmed to 150 nt, and grouped by their 12-nt molecular barcodes. Reads within each barcode group were sub-clustered using a 15% Levenshtein threshold, and quality-weighted consensus sequences were constructed for each RNA molecule. Non-functional sequences were discarded, and so were lower-count sequences lying one edit away from another sequence. Based on a fit of two negative binomial distributions, barcode sub-clusters having less than 20% of the maximum read count were discarded. The public reads were reanalyzed by TCRdb: fastp trimming at Q25, MiXCR alignment, in-frame beta chains only. For every CDR3 protein sequence, its rows merge into one entry that carries the most common genes and DNA. What appears here as the V and J calls and clone size reflects TCRdb's work, not the paper's. This sample is represented by 88,000 or so distinct CDR3 sequences; around 20% of them were singletons. The ten largest account for about 1% of the sample.

The paper's findings and limits, for the study overall: In CMV-specific effector cells, clones with more than 20 RNA copies contained over 99% of molecules, whereas in naive cells such clones contained under 1% of molecules. When barcode sub-clustering was left out, chimeric consensus sequences inflated TCR diversity, with chimeras reaching as high as 47%. Approximately 2.7 recovered TCR RNA copies per cell were obtained by modeling, versus about 9 by digital PCR, implying a capture efficiency of approximately 30%. The naive libraries included spiked-in Jurkat TCR RNA (10 copies' worth), and this Jurkat TCR RNA is not part of the donor repertoire. Highly expanded clone sizes could be underestimated because identical TCR molecules may share a barcode. Even against a background of some 1 million naive CD8 T cells, spiked-in Jurkat TCR RNA amounting to a single cell's worth was reported to be detectable.

Naive CD8 T cell libraries were made from approximately 22,000 to 940,000 sorted cells using 10%, 30% or 50% of purified RNA. Naive CD8 T cells were FACS-sorted as CD8+CD4-CCR7+CD45RA+ on a BD FACSAria II into RLT Plus buffer. Ten to eleven TCR copies' worth of Jurkat RNA were spiked into roughly 18,000-1,000,000 naive CD8 T cell samples to test detection sensitivity. CD8 T cells were enriched with RosetteSep CD8+ T Cell Enrichment Cocktail and Ficoll-Paque, followed by ACK red cell lysis. Via the germline V gene, CDR1 is MNHEY and CDR2 SVGAGI. Including cysteine and phenylalanine, the CDR3 has 14 amino acids. Only CDR3 DNA remains: 42 bases, in frame from the first base. At the junction V is shortened by 7 bases and J by 3 bases; bases outside the gene matches: 4. At least ten counts were recorded for this clonotype. No antigen is known for it. Base qualities are not recorded, but no much larger clone differs from it by a single base.

The rearranged segments are TRBV6-5 and TRBJ1-1, with 11 junctional bases fitting TRBD1. The TCR comes from a human donor in good health. Some libraries in this study had Jurkat cell RNA spiked in. Sequenced input: naive CD8+ T cells from blood, with Jurkat cell RNA spiked in. Explained via the paper, the cell subset or site label denotes: FACS-sorted CD8+CD4-CCR7+CD45RA+ naive T cells. The sequence in DNA is TGTGCCAGCACCTGGGGACAGGGGGACACTGAAGCTTTCTTT. Its translation reads: CASTWGQGDTEAFF.